These 19 T cell receptor beta chains were all obtained from the same sample, sequenced in a study of identical twins. TCRdb recomputed calls from the 5' RACE reads with MiXCR, one row per CDR3 protein. This table holds hundreds of thousands of distinct CDR3 sequences, about 20% found once. This same sample was also taken into another study, of T cells expressing NK-cell markers.

Sequencing input: PBMCs. These TCRs come from a woman aged 18-29 years in good health.

Only a few counts were recorded for this clonotype. The chain joins TRBV19 to TRBJ2-7; no reliable D call. The V and J ends lost 6 bases and 2 bases respectively, with 14 bases between them. This CDR3 contains 14 residues. Germline values: CDR1 LNHDA, CDR2 SQIVND (reference sequence). The CDR3 spells CASRRQVETYEQYF. CDR3 sequence (DNA): TGTGCCAGTAGGAGGCAGGTCGAGACCTACGAGCAGTACTTC. Variable domain in full (rest from reference TRBV19 and TRBJ2-7): DGGITQSPKYLFRKEGQNVTLSCEQNLNHDAMYWYRQDPGQGLRLIYYSQIVNDFQKGDIAEGYSVSREKKESFPLTVTSAQKNPTAFYLCASRRQVETYEQYFGPGTRLTVT.

The sample holds a few counts of this clonotype. The V call is TRBV12-3 or TRBV12-4, the J call TRBJ1-6; D remains unclear. Trimming took 5 bases from V and 7 from J, leaving 6 bases between them. This CDR3 comprises 12 residues. Here the CDR3 reads CASSGGNSPLHF. The CDR3 DNA reads TGTGCCAGCAGTGGCGGAAATTCACCCCTCCACTTT.

Only a few counts were recorded for this clonotype. This chain uses TRBV20-1 with TRBJ1-5, with D possibly TRBD1 on 6 matching bases. The ends were cut back, 6 bases at V and 7 bases at J, with 16 bases in the middle. The CDR3 is made up of 13 amino acids. CDR1 and CDR2 (germline): DFQATT, SNEGSKA (reference sequence). The CDR3 loop is CSAEQGGSQPQHF. In DNA form, the CDR3 reads TGCAGTGCCGAACAGGGAGGTAGCCAGCCCCAGCATTTT.

Only a few counts were recorded for this clonotype. The V gene is TRBV20-1, the J gene TRBJ1-2; tentative D call: TRBD1 (6 bases). In germline, CDR1 is DFQATT, CDR2 SNEGSKA (reference sequence). CDR3 length: 12 amino acids. Trimming took 5 bases from V and 8 from J, leaving 15 bases between them. The CDR3: CSAGDTGHGYTF. CDR3 nucleotides: TGCAGTGCTGGGGACACAGGACACGGCTACACCTTC.

The rearrangement uses TRBV4-2 and TRBJ2-5; the D call may be TRBD1 or TRBD2 (5 bases each). Trimming shortened V by 10 bases and J by 5 bases, and 17 bases separated the two germline ends. Germline CDR1 LGHNA, CDR2 YNFKEQ. This CDR3 has 13 amino acids. CDR3 DNA sequence: TGTGCCATCGGCCCGGGGCTTACGGAGACCCAGTACTTC. The encoded protein is CAIGPGLTETQYF.

The chain links TRBV6-5 to TRBJ2-1; 8 bases are a match to TRBD1. The ends lost 7 bases at V and 9 bases at J; junction bases unmatched: 5. The CDR3 loop spans 12 amino acids. The germline gives CDR1 MNHEY, CDR2 SVGAGI. Here the CDR3 DNA reads TGTGCCAGCACTAACAGGGGGAGTGAGCAGTTCTTC. Translated: CASTNRGSEQFF.

In its sample, this clonotype was seen a few times. The gene calls are TRBV20-1 and TRBJ2-4; D is unresolved. V lost 3 bases, J lost 0 bases, and 12 bases lay in between. The length of the CDR3 is 15 residues. Germline V CDR1 and CDR2: DFQATT, SNEGSKA (reference sequence). The CDR3 reads CSARANLLAKNIQYF. The CDR3 bases are TGCAGTGCTAGGGCAAACCTTCTAGCCAAAAACATTCAGTACTTC.

This clonotype appeared many times. The V and J genes are TRBV7-9 and TRBJ2-1, with 7 bases lining up with TRBD1. This CDR3 has 14 amino acids. J lost 3 bases, V lost 8 bases, and 7 bases had no gene match. Germline lookup yields CDR1 SEHNR and CDR2 FQNEAQ (reference sequence). DNA of the CDR3: TGTGCCAGCGGACCGACAGGGCGCTACAATGAGCAGTTCTTC. Translated, it gives CASGPTGRYNEQFF.

The chain uses TRBV20-1 and TRBJ2-2, with a weak D call TRBD2 (6 bases). The CDR3 loop spans 13 amino acids. Germline loops: CDR1 DFQATT, CDR2 SNEGSKA (reference sequence). V gave up 7 bases and J gave up 4 bases, with 13 bases separating them. The CDR3 sequence is CSGAGGSTGELFF. In DNA, the CDR3 is TGCAGTGGGGCTGGGGGGAGCACCGGGGAGCTGTTTTTT.

The CDR3 reads CSANYRDTGELFF. The DNA for the CDR3 is TGCAGTGCTAACTACAGGGACACCGGGGAGCTGTTTTTT. The rearrangement uses TRBV20-1 and TRBJ2-2, with D tentatively TRBD1 (6 bases). CDR3 length: 13 amino acids. The V and J ends lost 4 bases and 3 bases respectively, with 9 bases between them. Germline CDR1 reads DFQATT; CDR2 reads SNEGSKA (reference sequence).

This clonotype showed up just a few times. This sequence joins TRBV27 and TRBJ1-1, with D possibly TRBD1 on 5 matching bases. The CDR3 has 13 residues. The V end was cut by 7 bases, the J end by 12 bases, with 21 bases between. CDR1 is MNHEY and CDR2 is SMNVEV in the germline V gene (reference sequence). The chain's CDR3 is CASKLSGTEVTFF. The CDR3 nucleotides are TGTGCCAGCAAACTTAGTGGGACCGAGGTAACTTTCTTT.

This clonotype has a handful of counts. V usage is TRBV20-1 and J usage is TRBJ2-1, with a possible D match to TRBD2 (5 bases). V was shortened by 5 bases and J by 0 bases, with 11 bases between the two germline ends. Per the germline V gene, CDR1 is DFQATT and CDR2 is SNEGSKA (reference sequence). This CDR3 is 14 amino acids long. CDR3 nucleotides: TGCAGTGCTGGACTCAGGAGCTCCTACAATGAGCAGTTCTTC. Residues: CSAGLRSSYNEQFF.

The CDR3 bases are TGTGCCATCAGTGAGTCGACAGGGCGTTTTTCCTATGGCTACACCTTC. It translates to CAISESTGRFSYGYTF. This chain links TRBV10-3 with TRBJ1-2; 7 nucleotides line up with TRBD1. Trimming cost V 0 bases and J 4 bases; bases outside gene matches: 8. The CDR3 totals 16 residues. From germline, CDR1 is ENHRY and CDR2 SYGVKD.

This clonotype was detected a few times. This rearrangement joins TRBV27 to TRBJ2-7; 10 bases are shared with TRBD2. The junction had 3 bases not matched to a gene; V was cut back by 3 bases and J by 1 base. The germline V gene has CDR1 MNHEY and CDR2 SMNVEV (reference sequence). The CDR3 spans 15 residues. CDR3: CASSFALAGSYEQYF. The CDR3 bases are TGTGCCAGCAGTTTTGCACTAGCGGGGTCCTACGAGCAGTACTTC.

The genes are TRBV15 and TRBJ2-7, with 12 bases that match TRBD2. J gave up 7 bases and V 3 bases, and 10 bases lay outside the gene matches. Germline assignment: CDR1 LNHNV and CDR2 YYDKDF (reference sequence). The CDR3 consists of 16 residues. CDR3 nucleotides: TGTGCCACCAGCAGGCCCGGGACTAGCGGGTTAGGGGAGCAGTACTTC. This gives the protein CATSRPGTSGLGEQYF.

The table lists this clonotype with a few counts. V and J are TRBV20-1 and TRBJ1-2; TRBD1 might be the D (5 bases). Germline-derived CDR1 and CDR2 are DFQATT and SNEGSKA (reference sequence). Trimming removed 6 bases from V and 6 bases from J, with 17 bases in between. This CDR3 has 13 residues. Here the CDR3 reads CSAPFQGGHGYTF. The CDR3 DNA is TGCAGTGCACCTTTTCAGGGTGGACATGGCTACACCTTC.

V and J are TRBV19 and TRBJ2-7; 7 bases fit TRBD1. Trimming at V came to 4 bases and at J to 3 bases, leaving 9 bases not matched to a gene. Germline-derived CDR1 and CDR2 are LNHDA and SQIVND (reference sequence). The CDR3 is 15 amino acids. Here the CDR3 reads CASSTDQGDSYEQYF. The CDR3 nucleotides are TGTGCCAGTAGTACAGACCAGGGGGACAGCTACGAGCAGTACTTC.

V is TRBV5-1 and J is TRBJ2-7; D possibly uses TRBD1 or TRBD2 (6 bases each). CDR3 length equals 16 residues. Germline CDR1 SGHRS, CDR2 YFSETQ. Trimming took off 8 bases at V and 2 bases at J, with 23 bases between the two ends. CDR3 nucleotide sequence: TGCGCCAGTCACGATTTAGTGGCGGGACACACCTACGAGCAGTACTTC. Translating it yields CASHDLVAGHTYEQYF.

This chain links TRBV7-2 with TRBJ1-1; D is unresolved. The CDR3 is made up of 15 amino acids. Trimming pared 5 bases from V and 1 base from J, leaving 14 bases between. Germline V CDR1 and CDR2: SGHTA, FQGNSA. Written as DNA, the CDR3 is TGTGCCAGCAGCCTCAGACCGAACCCGAACACTGAAGCTTTCTTT. Translating it yields CASSLRPNPNTEAFF.